One sample yielded the 18 T cell receptor beta chains listed below, sequenced in a study of blood T cell repertoires in COVID-19. Sequencing used immunoSEQ multiplex PCR; TCRdb keeps in-frame clones, though not all of them. The table has 300,000 to 400,000 clones, approximately 90% seen once. Sequencing input: PBMCs or T cells enriched from blood (not recorded which). The receptors come from a woman in her twenties or thirties with acute COVID-19.

This clone has only one observation. The CDR3 nucleotides are TGCGCCAGCAGCCCAACTCGAAATGCCTACGAGCAGTACTTC. Translating gives CASSPTRNAYEQYF. This chain connects TRBV4-1 to TRBJ2-7; D gene uncertain. There are 14 residues in the CDR3. Germline-derived CDR1 and CDR2 are MGHRA and YSYEKL. V was clipped by 4 bases and J by 2 bases, with 12 bases between them.

The V gene is TRBV5-6, the J gene TRBJ2-7, with a weak D call TRBD2 (6 bases). V was pared by 6 bases and J by 0 bases, with 16 bases between. This CDR3 has 15 residues. CDR1 is SGHDT and CDR2 is YYEEEE in the germline V gene. The CDR3 sequence: CASIFRRGASYEQYF. As DNA, the CDR3 is TGTGCCAGCATTTTCCGACGCGGGGCCTCCTACGAGCAGTACTTC. The variable domain in full, completed from reference TRBV5-6 and TRBJ2-7, reads DAGVTQSPTHLIKTRGQQVTLRCSPKSGHDTVSWYQQALGQGPQFIFQYYEEEERQRGNFPDRFSGHQFPNYSSELNVNALLLGDSALYLCASIFRRGASYEQYFGPGTRLTVT.

This clone was seen only once. The J gene is TRBJ1-2, the V gene TRBV5-1, with 7 positions matching TRBD1. The CDR3 contains 18 residues. V lost 6 bases, J lost 3 bases, and 20 bases stayed unmatched. Germline V CDR1 and CDR2: SGHRS, YFSETQ. CDR3 coding DNA: TGCGCCAGCACTTCCTCTCTGACGACAGGGAAGAGAGACTATGGCTACACCTTC. It is translated as CASTSSLTTGKRDYGYTF.

The genes are TRBV19 and TRBJ1-2, with no clear D. CDR3 size: 15 residues. V was trimmed by 6 bases and J by 0 bases, leaving 14 bases between them. CDR1 is LNHDA and CDR2 is SQIVND in the germline V gene (reference sequence). DNA of the CDR3: TGTGCCAGTAGCCAAAAGCAGGACTCTAACTATGGCTACACCTTC. Translation: CASSQKQDSNYGYTF.

The chain combines TRBV7-3 with TRBJ2-1, with TRBD1 matching 8 bases. The germline V gene has CDR1 SGHTA and CDR2 FQGTGA. The CDR3 length is 16 residues. The V segment lost 3 bases and the J segment 3 bases; nucleotides outside the gene matches: 7. CDR3 sequence (DNA): TGTGCCAGCAGCTTTCCTGTCGGGACAGGCTACAATGAGCAGTTCTTC. It encodes CASSFPVGTGYNEQFF. Full variable domain (missing parts from reference TRBV7-3 and TRBJ2-1): GAGVSQTPSNKVTEKGKYVELRCDPISGHTALYWYRQSLGQGPEFLIYFQGTGAADDSGLPNDRFFAVRPEGSVSTLKIQRTERGDSAVYLCASSFPVGTGYNEQFFGPGTRLTVL.

This clone has only a few counts. The chain uses TRBV2 and TRBJ2-7; TRBD1 aligns across 8 bases. Trimming cost V 8 bases and J 5 bases; bases outside gene matches: 14. CDR1 is SNHLY and CDR2 is FYNNEI in the germline V gene. The CDR3 runs 15 residues. This CDR3 reads CASALWTRGPDEQYF. CDR3 nucleotides: TGTGCCAGCGCCCTCTGGACCAGGGGGCCTGACGAGCAGTACTTC.

Only a few counts were recorded for this clone. The chain employs TRBV2 and TRBJ2-3; weak D call: TRBD2 (6 bases). Germline V gene lookup returns CDR1 SNHLY and CDR2 FYNNEI. V lost 7 bases and J 7 bases, leaving 15 bases between the germline ends. The CDR3 is made up of 13 amino acids. CDR3 in amino acids: CASTSGTRNTQYF. CDR3 bases: TGTGCCAGCACTTCCGGGACTCGAAATACGCAGTATTTT.

The rearrangement joins TRBV19 to TRBJ1-2; D gene uncertain. Germline values: CDR1 LNHDA, CDR2 SQIVND (reference sequence). The CDR3 contains 14 residues. The germline V and J ends were trimmed by 0 bases and 3 bases, with 8 bases remaining between them. CDR3 sequence (DNA): TGTGCCAGTAGTATAGATCTGAGATACTATGGCTACACCTTC. Its translation: CASSIDLRYYGYTF.

The chain carries TRBV5-1 and TRBJ2-2, with a possible D match to TRBD1 (6 bases). The CDR3 sequence is 15 residues long. The V end lost 5 bases, the J end lost 2 bases, and 13 bases lay between the germline ends. Germline CDR1 reads SGHRS; CDR2 reads YFSETQ. The CDR3 nucleotides read TGCGCCAGCAGGCATCGACAGGCTAACACCGGGGAGCTGTTTTTT. It encodes CASRHRQANTGELFF.

The rearrangement links TRBV7-2 to TRBJ2-2; D not certain. There are 13 residues in the CDR3. The germline V gene encodes CDR1 SGHTA and CDR2 FQGNSA. The ends were cut back, 1 base at V and 8 bases at J, with 8 bases in the middle. The CDR3 bases are TGTGCCAGCAGCTTAGTGCAGGTGGGGGAGCTGTTTTTT. Translating it yields CASSLVQVGELFF.

The chain recombines TRBV10-3 with TRBJ2-1, with 9 positions matching TRBD2. The trim removed 4 bases at V and 4 bases at J, leaving 5 bases unmatched. The CDR3 loop spans 15 amino acids. Germline loops: CDR1 ENHRY, CDR2 SYGVKD. CDR3 sequence (DNA): TGTGCCATCAGTGGGAGCGGGGGGCATTACAATGAGCAGTTCTTC. Translated, it gives CAISGSGGHYNEQFF.

This clone showed up just a few times. The chain links TRBV4-3 to TRBJ1-2; 8 nucleotides line up with TRBD1. This CDR3 spans 15 amino acids. J lost 3 bases, V lost 2 bases, and 5 bases had no gene match. Germline values: CDR1 LGHNA, CDR2 YSLEER. CDR3 sequence reads: CASSQRPTGDYGYTF. The CDR3 DNA reads TGCGCCAGCAGCCAACGCCCGACAGGGGACTATGGCTACACCTTC.

CDR3 sequence (DNA): TGTGCCAGCAGCGTAGTCCCAGGGTTAGACACTGAAGCTTTCTTT. This sequence encodes CASSVVPGLDTEAFF. The chain couples TRBV9 to TRBJ1-1; D may be TRBD1 (5 bases). This CDR3 spans 15 amino acids. The germline CDR1 and CDR2 sequences are SGDLS and YYNGEE. V was trimmed by 0 bases and J by 3 bases, leaving 12 bases between them.

The rearrangement uses TRBV27 and TRBJ1-4, with D possibly TRBD1 on 5 matching bases. The CDR3 length is 14 residues. Trimming cost V 0 bases and J 8 bases, with 10 bases left between them. Germline assignment: CDR1 MNHEY and CDR2 SMNVEV (reference sequence). The CDR3: CASSLSQGGEKLFF. CDR3 nucleotides: TGTGCCAGCAGTTTATCCCAGGGAGGCGAAAAACTGTTTTTT. The whole variable domain, filled in from reference TRBV27 and TRBJ1-4, reads EAQVTQNPRYLITVTGKKLTVTCSQNMNHEYMSWYRQDPGLGLRQIYYSMNVEVTDKGDVPEGYKVSRKEKRNFPLILESPSPNQTSLYFCASSLSQGGEKLFFGSGTQLSVL.

The V call is TRBV5-1, the J call TRBJ1-1, with D perhaps matching TRBD1 (5 bases). Germline CDR1 reads SGHRS; CDR2 reads YFSETQ. V was shortened by 0 bases and J by 7 bases, with 10 bases between the two germline ends. This CDR3 is 13 amino acids long. The CDR3 DNA reads as TGCGCCAGCAGCTTGGGCAGGGCTATTGAAGCTTTCTTT. Its translation is CASSLGRAIEAFF.

This chain uses TRBV19 with TRBJ2-3; the match to TRBD1 covers 7 bases. The CDR3 has 15 amino acids. Per the germline V gene, CDR1 is LNHDA and CDR2 is SQIVND (reference sequence). The V gene end was trimmed by 7 bases and the J gene end by 0 bases; junction bases not matched to a gene: 7. CDR3 in DNA: TGTGCCAGTACCCGGGACAGCTATAGCACAGATACGCAGTATTTT. Protein product: CASTRDSYSTDTQYF.

The chain has TRBV30 and TRBJ1-1; 11 positions agree with TRBD1. Trimming took 3 bases from V and 12 from J; bases not matched to a gene: 15. From germline, CDR1 is GTSNPN and CDR2 SVGIG (reference sequence). The CDR3 covers 15 residues. The CDR3 protein is CAWSGGRTGGGTTFF. In nucleotides, the CDR3 is TGTGCCTGGAGCGGGGGACGGACAGGGGGCGGGACGACTTTCTTT.

The rearrangement uses TRBV20-1 and TRBJ1-1, with D unclear. Germline V gives CDR1 DFQATT, CDR2 SNEGSKA (reference sequence). V was pared by 1 base and J by 4 bases, with 4 bases between. CDR3 length: 11 amino acids. CDR3 bases: TGCAGTGCTAGAGTCCTCACTGAAGCTTTCTTT. This gives the protein CSARVLTEAFF.